This T cell receptor (beta chain) was sequenced in a study of blood T cell repertoires in COVID-19. Across the whole study: PBMCs, B-cell-depleted T cells, or T cells were the source of the cDNA or gDNA that made up the material.

Note on this clone: Other DNA sequences in this specimen translate into the identical CDR3.

Deletions cut 3 bases from V and 0 bases from J, with 5 bases between. Per germline, CDR1 LNHDA and CDR2 SQIVND (reference sequence). The CDR3 is 13 residues long. Assay used: immunoSEQ multiplex PCR; TCRdb lists only in-frame clones, some missing. The sample has under 300,000 clones; about 85% are singletons. Sequenced: peripheral blood. The TCR originated in a human donor in a cohort sampled during active COVID-19. The genes are TRBV19 and TRBJ1-1; D gene ambiguous. The chain's CDR3 is CASSISVNTEAFF. CDR3 coding DNA: TGTGCCAGTAGTATCTCGGTGAACACTGAAGCTTTCTTT.